This T cell receptor (beta chain) is drawn from a study of beta chain features in type 1 diabetes. Study-wide context: Age, gender and cell yields were alike across patients and healthy donors. Whole-study findings and limits: Sampled from patients, naive, central memory and Treg TCRB repertoires appeared more similar than those sampled from healthy donors. There was a moderate but significant shortening of TCRB CDR3s in all four CD4+ subsets of Type 1 diabetes patients.

Notes on this clone: Its target is not known.

As every portion of the isolated RNA was reverse transcribed, the sequencing read expressed TCRB transcripts. Regulatory, naive and central memory T cell samples averaged approximately 3.9 million reads. Some clones are missing from TCRdb's copy, which holds only in-frame ones; the method was immunoSEQ multiplex PCR. Of approximately 400,000 clones listed, about 15% are singletons. The CDR3 totals 15 residues. J was trimmed by 5 bases and V by 6 bases; bases with no gene match: 12. Germline assignment: CDR1 SGDLS and CDR2 YYNGEE. Material for sequencing was naive CD4+ T cells from blood. The rearrangement joins TRBV9 to TRBJ1-1; 8 bases agree with TRBD1. The TCR sequence derives from a woman aged 18-30 years in good health. The CDR3 sequence is CASTTDGQGGTEAFF. CDR3 in DNA: TGTGCCAGCACCACCGACGGACAGGGAGGGACTGAAGCTTTCTTT. The full variable domain, rest sourced from reference TRBV9 and TRBJ1-1, is DSGVTQTPKHLITATGQRVTLRCSPRSGDLSVYWYQQSLDQGLQFLIQYYNGEERAKGNILERFSAQQFPDLHSELNLSSLELGDSALYFCASTTDGQGGTEAFFGQGTRLTVV.